This TCR beta chain was sequenced for a study of CD8+ T cells in alopecia areata. Study outcomes and limitations: When scalp samples are sequenced, resident alphabeta T cells of normal skin are also captured.

As to this clone: Its antigen is still unknown.

The germline V gene encodes CDR1 SGHRS and CDR2 YFSETQ. The CDR3 has 15 amino acids. J was trimmed by 7 bases and V by 4 bases; bases with no gene match: 7. Extraction and reverse transcription of RNA yielded cDNA as the sequencing template. The method was immunoSEQ multiplex PCR; TCRdb's version includes in-frame clones alone and lacks a portion of them. The sample yields 100,000 to 150,000 clones, about 50% seen once. Sequenced: NKG2D-low CD8+ T cells sorted from blood. The chain employs TRBV5-1 and TRBJ2-2; 10 bases are shared with TRBD1. The sequence came from a human donor with alopecia areata. The CDR3 reads CASSTRQGAIGELFF. As DNA, the CDR3 is TGCGCCAGCAGCACTAGACAGGGGGCCATCGGGGAGCTGTTTTTT.